The 31 T cell receptor beta chains below all came from one sample that was sequenced in a study of shared clonotypes between healthy human individuals. The data were produced by immunoSEQ multiplex PCR, yet TCRdb's version contains in-frame clones alone and is incomplete. There are 950,000 to 1,300,000 clones in the sample; approximately 76% occur only once, and roughly 1.4% lies in the top ten. What was sequenced was memory CD4+ T cells sorted from blood. The subset is: CD45RA-negative fraction. All receptors derive from a man between 18 and 29 years old in good health.

V usage is TRBV27 and J usage is TRBJ1-1, with D maybe TRBD1 (6 bases). Germline-derived CDR1 and CDR2 are MNHEY and SMNVEV (reference sequence). V was cut by 3 bases and J by 5 bases, with 16 bases left in between. The CDR3 contains 15 residues. The CDR3 loop is CASSFSPGVGTEAFF. The CDR3 nucleotides are TGTGCCAGCAGTTTTTCTCCAGGGGTGGGGACTGAAGCTTTCTTT.

The rearrangement uses TRBV7-2 and TRBJ2-3; 9 bases are shared with TRBD2. J gave up 5 bases and V 4 bases, and 13 bases lay outside the gene matches. The CDR3 consists of 17 residues. CDR1 and CDR2 from the germline V gene are SGHTA and FQGNSA. The CDR3 DNA is TGTGCCAGCAGCTCCGGACCGGGACTAGCATCCCGAGATACGCAGTATTTT. Amino acid sequence: CASSSGPGLASRDTQYF.

V gene TRBV5-4 combines with J gene TRBJ1-1, with D possibly matching TRBD1 (6 bases). The CDR3 runs to 16 residues. Trimming took 0 bases from V and 7 from J, leaving 19 bases between them. In germline, CDR1 is SGHNT, CDR2 YYREEE (reference sequence). This CDR3 is CASSLGAGGRMNEAFF. In DNA, the CDR3 is TGTGCCAGCAGCTTGGGGGCCGGGGGGCGCATGAATGAAGCTTTCTTT.

The chain links TRBV7-8 to TRBJ1-4; D gene ambiguous. The CDR3 runs 13 residues. V shed 4 bases and J shed 10 bases, with 13 bases lying between them. Germline lookup yields CDR1 SGHVS and CDR2 FQNEAQ. The CDR3 bases are TGTGCCAGCAGCTCCCGCCGCGATGGAAAACTGTTTTTT. Its translation: CASSSRRDGKLFF.

V and J are TRBV5-6 and TRBJ2-7; 10 bases line up with TRBD1. Unmatched junction bases numbered 7, after V lost 4 bases and J lost 6 bases. CDR3 length equals 14 residues. Looked up from germline, CDR1 is SGHDT and CDR2 is YYEEEE. The CDR3 DNA reads TGTGCCAGCAGCCCCTGGACAGGGGGGACCGAGCAGTACTTC. Translation gives CASSPWTGGTEQYF.

This clone was observed a single time. The rearrangement links TRBV5-4 to TRBJ2-3; 10 positions agree with TRBD2. This CDR3 spans 17 amino acids. The germline CDR1 and CDR2 sequences are SGHNT and YYREEE (reference sequence). Trimming at V came to 4 bases and at J to 4 bases, leaving 12 bases not matched to a gene. The CDR3 DNA is TGTGCCAGCAGCGCCGGGGAGCGGGGGGGCATAGCAGATACGCAGTATTTT. Translating it yields CASSAGERGGIADTQYF.

The chain has TRBV9 and TRBJ1-6; 7 nucleotides align to TRBD1. The length of the CDR3 is 14 residues. Unmatched junction bases numbered 5, after V lost 4 bases and J lost 7 bases. Germline assignment: CDR1 SGDLS and CDR2 YYNGEE. CDR3 region: CASSPQGGNSPLHF. The CDR3 DNA reads as TGTGCCAGCAGCCCCCAGGGGGGCAATTCACCCCTCCACTTT.

The chain uses TRBV30 and TRBJ2-7; 10 positions agree with TRBD1. The germline V gene encodes CDR1 GTSNPN and CDR2 SVGIG (reference sequence). V lost 5 bases to trimming and J lost 2 bases; unmatched junction nucleotides: 9. The CDR3 extends over 15 amino acids. The CDR3 DNA is TGTGCCTGGGGGGTGATAGGGACAGGGGCCTACGAGCAGTACTTC. It specifies CAWGVIGTGAYEQYF.

V is TRBV6-5 and J is TRBJ2-5; D gene uncertain. This CDR3 comprises 13 residues. V was shortened by 2 bases and J by 4 bases, with 8 bases between the two germline ends. Germline V lookup: CDR1 MNHEY, CDR2 SVGAGI. The CDR3 nucleotides are TGTGCCAGCAGTTACCCAGGAACAGAGACCCAGTACTTC. Residues: CASSYPGTETQYF.

The rearrangement links TRBV15 to TRBJ2-3, with 8 positions matching TRBD1. The germline gives CDR1 LNHNV, CDR2 YYDKDF (reference sequence). This CDR3 contains 16 residues. V trimming: 5 bases; J trimming: 3 bases; junction bases outside the gene matches: 10. The CDR3 sequence: CATSLTRTGPTDTQYF. The CDR3 DNA follows: TGTGCCACCAGCCTTACACGGACAGGGCCAACAGATACGCAGTATTTT.

The chain joins TRBV14 to TRBJ2-7; no firm D call. Trimming took off 0 bases at V and 5 bases at J, with 11 bases between the two ends. This CDR3 is built from 14 residues. The V gene's germline CDR1 is SGHDN and CDR2 FVKESK. This CDR3 is CASSQDRPPHEQYF. The CDR3 nucleotides are TGTGCCAGCAGCCAAGATCGGCCCCCCCACGAGCAGTACTTC.

This clone has a single count. This chain connects TRBV5-1 to TRBJ1-2; tentative D call: TRBD1 (5 bases). This CDR3 is built from 14 residues. The V end was cut by 0 bases, the J end by 6 bases, with 12 bases between. CDR1 is SGHRS and CDR2 is YFSETQ in the germline V gene. CDR3 protein: CASSLAGTQNGYTF. CDR3 nucleotides: TGCGCCAGCAGCTTGGCTGGGACTCAGAATGGCTACACCTTC.

This clone occurred a few times. The sample holds other DNA sequences that translate to the same CDR3. The chain recombines TRBV14 with TRBJ1-5; no reliable D call. Per the germline V gene, CDR1 is SGHDN and CDR2 is FVKESK. The CDR3 is 13 residues long. Trimming removed 1 base at V and 2 bases at J, with 3 bases between. The CDR3 region is CASSQGGNQPQHF. In nucleotides, the CDR3 is TGTGCCAGCAGCCAAGGGGGCAATCAGCCCCAGCATTTT. Full variable domain (rest looked up from reference TRBV14 and TRBJ1-5): EAGVTQFPSHSVIEKGQTVTLRCDPISGHDNLYWYRRVMGKEIKFLLHFVKESKQDESGMPNNRFLAERTGGTYSTLKVQPAELEDSGVYFCASSQGGNQPQHFGDGTRLSIL.

As concerns this clone: The junction differs from germline at one of its ends, possibly a read error. This chain connects TRBV7-7 to TRBJ2-1, with TRBD2 matching 8 bases. The CDR3 runs 13 residues. CDR1 is SSHAT and CDR2 is FNYEAQ in the germline V gene (reference sequence). The CDR3 nucleotides read TGTGCTAGCAGTCCCGGGACTAGAGGGGAGCAGTTCTTC. Its protein product is CASSPGTRGEQFF. Complete variable domain (other parts from reference TRBV7-7 and TRBJ2-1): GAGVSQSPRYKVTKRGQDVTLRCDPISSHATLYWYQQALGQGPEFLTYFNYEAQPDKSGLPSDRFSAERPEGSISTLTIQRTEQRDSAMYRCASSPGTRGEQFFGPGTRLTVL.

This chain joins TRBV30 and TRBJ1-2, with 9 bases matching TRBD1. The CDR3 consists of 14 residues. CDR1 is GTSNPN and CDR2 is SVGIG in the germline V gene (reference sequence). Trimming at V came to 4 bases and at J to 5 bases, leaving 8 bases not matched to a gene. The CDR3 DNA follows: TGTGCCTGGAAAACAGGGGGCGCCTCGTATGGCTACACCTTC. Its protein product is CAWKTGGASYGYTF.

To note about this clone: Other DNA sequences within the sample encode an identical CDR3. This rearrangement joins TRBV9 to TRBJ2-5, with 8 bases lining up with TRBD1. The CDR3 has 14 amino acids. J lost 1 base, V lost 4 bases, and 3 bases had no gene match. Germline CDR1 and CDR2: SGDLS and YYNGEE. The CDR3 sequence is CASSRDRGQETQYF. The CDR3 nucleotides are TGTGCCAGCAGCCGTGACAGGGGCCAAGAGACCCAGTACTTC.

This chain connects TRBV6-6 to TRBJ2-5; TRBD2 is a possible D gene (5 bases). Trimming shortened V by 0 bases and J by 5 bases, and 13 bases separated the two germline ends. This CDR3 is 15 amino acids long. Germline V gives CDR1 MNHNY, CDR2 SVGAGI (reference sequence). Written as DNA, the CDR3 is TGTGCCAGCAGTTACTCTAGTCCTCCGGGGGAGACCCAGTACTTC. It yields the protein CASSYSSPPGETQYF.

Notes on this clone: Other DNA sequences in this specimen translate into the identical CDR3. This chain links TRBV18 with TRBJ1-5; unclear D gene. CDR3 size: 15 residues. Looked up from germline, CDR1 is KGHSH and CDR2 is LQKENI. Trimming stripped 1 base from V and 0 bases from J, with 7 bases between. CDR3 sequence reads: CASSPLRDSNQPQHF. The CDR3 nucleotides read TGTGCCAGCTCACCACTGAGAGATAGCAATCAGCCCCAGCATTTT.

This rearrangement joins TRBV7-2 to TRBJ2-5; no firm D call. Germline V gene data show CDR1 as SGHTA and CDR2 as FQGNSA. This CDR3 has 12 amino acids. V dropped 4 bases and J dropped 4 bases, with 7 bases sitting between them. The CDR3 region is CASSSQLETQYF. The CDR3 DNA follows: TGTGCCAGCAGCTCCCAGCTAGAGACCCAGTACTTC.

The J gene is TRBJ1-5, the V gene TRBV28; D is perhaps TRBD1 (5 bases). This CDR3 region has 15 residues. CDR1 is MDHEN and CDR2 is SYDVKM in the germline V gene. V was cut by 1 base and J by 2 bases, with 9 bases left in between. Here the CDR3 DNA reads TGTGCCAGCAGTTTATTGGGGACGGGCAATCAGCCCCAGCATTTT. Residues: CASSLLGTGNQPQHF.

This clone occurred a few times. The chain links TRBV2 to TRBJ2-3; 11 bases are a match to TRBD2. Germline V gene lookup returns CDR1 SNHLY and CDR2 FYNNEI. This CDR3 contains 15 residues. V shed 4 bases, J shed 6 bases, and the junction held 6 bases outside the gene matches. In DNA, the CDR3 is TGTGCCAGCAGTGTGGGTAGCGGGGGGGTTGATACGCAGTATTTT. Protein: CASSVGSGGVDTQYF.

The chain recombines TRBV29-1 with TRBJ2-1, with TRBD2 matching 7 bases. Unmatched junction bases numbered 8, after V lost 6 bases and J lost 6 bases. The CDR3 totals 13 residues. Germline-derived CDR1 and CDR2 are SQVTM and ANQGSEA. CDR3 protein: CSVGAGSGNEQFF. DNA of the CDR3: TGCAGCGTCGGAGCGGGATCTGGCAATGAGCAGTTCTTC.

The chain is built from TRBV6-5 and TRBJ2-1, with D hard to call. There are 14 residues in the CDR3. Looked up from germline, CDR1 is MNHEY and CDR2 is SVGAGI. Trimming removed 2 bases at V and 0 bases at J, with 5 bases between. DNA for the CDR3: TGTGCCAGCAGTTACCAAGTCTCCTACAATGAGCAGTTCTTC. This codes for CASSYQVSYNEQFF.

This sequence joins TRBV25-1 and TRBJ1-2; 8 bases are shared with TRBD1. J gave up 6 bases and V 4 bases, and 1 base lay outside the gene matches. Germline V gene sequence: CDR1 MGHDK, CDR2 SYGVNS. This CDR3 contains 12 residues. CDR3 sequence: CASSGTGHGYTF. The CDR3 DNA is TGTGCCAGCAGTGGGACAGGGCATGGCTACACCTTC.

This clone was observed many times. The chain employs TRBV9 and TRBJ2-2, with D unresolved. Trimming pared 3 bases from V and 6 bases from J, leaving 9 bases between. Germline loops: CDR1 SGDLS, CDR2 YYNGEE. This CDR3 has 13 amino acids. The CDR3 spells CASSAVMSGELFF. The CDR3 DNA reads TGTGCCAGCAGCGCCGTGATGTCCGGGGAGCTGTTTTTT. Drawing the rest from reference TRBV9 and TRBJ2-2, the complete variable domain is DSGVTQTPKHLITATGQRVTLRCSPRSGDLSVYWYQQSLDQGLQFLIQYYNGEERAKGNILERFSAQQFPDLHSELNLSSLELGDSALYFCASSAVMSGELFFGEGSRLTVL.

The sample holds a few counts of this clone. The chain couples TRBV30 to TRBJ1-2; TRBD1 matches 8 bases. This CDR3 region has 16 residues. Germline trimming cut 0 bases from V and 6 bases from J; bases unmatched to any gene: 12. The germline gives CDR1 GTSNPN, CDR2 SVGIG (reference sequence). CDR3 in amino acids: CAWSVRARGRWDGYTF. The DNA of the CDR3 is TGTGCCTGGAGTGTACGCGCCAGGGGGCGCTGGGATGGCTACACCTTC.

Of note for this clone: Distinct nucleotide sequences in the sample also encode this CDR3. The V call is TRBV11-3, the J call TRBJ2-5, with TRBD2 identical over 9 bases. The CDR3 covers 17 residues. Germline CDR1 SGHNT, CDR2 YENEEA. V was clipped by 6 bases and J by 4 bases; unmatched bases: 15. The CDR3 here is CASSAGTSNHLGETQYF. The DNA for the CDR3 is TGTGCCAGCAGTGCCGGGACTAGCAACCACCTAGGAGAGACCCAGTACTTC.

The chain has TRBV6-1 and TRBJ2-4; 11 bases are shared with TRBD1. CDR1 and CDR2 (germline): MNHNS, SASEGT. Trimming cost V 7 bases and J 5 bases; bases outside gene matches: 7. This CDR3 contains 15 residues. The CDR3 sequence is CASTSGQGDQNIQYF. The CDR3 DNA reads as TGTGCCAGCACCTCGGGACAGGGGGATCAAAACATTCAGTACTTC.

The chain joins TRBV9 to TRBJ2-1, with D perhaps matching TRBD1 (5 bases). This CDR3 is built from 15 residues. V shed 6 bases and J shed 0 bases, with 13 bases lying between them. CDR1 is SGDLS, CDR2 YYNGEE, per germline. CDR3 protein: CASNPTASSYNEQFF. The CDR3 bases are TGTGCCAGCAACCCGACAGCTAGCTCCTACAATGAGCAGTTCTTC. The whole variable domain, remainder taken from reference TRBV9 and TRBJ2-1, is DSGVTQTPKHLITATGQRVTLRCSPRSGDLSVYWYQQSLDQGLQFLIQYYNGEERAKGNILERFSAQQFPDLHSELNLSSLELGDSALYFCASNPTASSYNEQFFGPGTRLTVL.

The chain couples TRBV5-5 to TRBJ1-5; D unresolved. Germline CDR1 and CDR2: SGHKS and YYEKEE (reference sequence). The CDR3 length is 14 residues. Between the trimmed V and J ends, which lost 0 bases and 6 bases, there was a span of 10 bases. This CDR3 reads CASSLEAGSQPQHF. The CDR3 region has the DNA TGTGCCAGCAGCTTGGAGGCAGGCAGTCAGCCCCAGCATTTT.

The chain joins TRBV2 to TRBJ1-6, with D perhaps TRBD1 (5 bases). The CDR3 runs 14 residues. The V end lost 5 bases, the J end lost 7 bases, and 12 bases lay between the germline ends. Germline V CDR1 and CDR2: SNHLY, FYNNEI. The DNA of the CDR3 is TGTGCCAGCAGTTCACAGGTGAAGAATTCACCCCTCCACTTT. It yields the protein CASSSQVKNSPLHF. Combining the CDR3 with reference TRBV2 and TRBJ1-6 gives the whole variable domain EPEVTQTPSHQVTQMGQEVILRCVPISNHLYFYWYRQILGQKVEFLVSFYNNEISEKSEIFDDQFSVERPDGSNFTLKIRSTKLEDSAMYFCASSSQVKNSPLHFGNGTRLTVT.